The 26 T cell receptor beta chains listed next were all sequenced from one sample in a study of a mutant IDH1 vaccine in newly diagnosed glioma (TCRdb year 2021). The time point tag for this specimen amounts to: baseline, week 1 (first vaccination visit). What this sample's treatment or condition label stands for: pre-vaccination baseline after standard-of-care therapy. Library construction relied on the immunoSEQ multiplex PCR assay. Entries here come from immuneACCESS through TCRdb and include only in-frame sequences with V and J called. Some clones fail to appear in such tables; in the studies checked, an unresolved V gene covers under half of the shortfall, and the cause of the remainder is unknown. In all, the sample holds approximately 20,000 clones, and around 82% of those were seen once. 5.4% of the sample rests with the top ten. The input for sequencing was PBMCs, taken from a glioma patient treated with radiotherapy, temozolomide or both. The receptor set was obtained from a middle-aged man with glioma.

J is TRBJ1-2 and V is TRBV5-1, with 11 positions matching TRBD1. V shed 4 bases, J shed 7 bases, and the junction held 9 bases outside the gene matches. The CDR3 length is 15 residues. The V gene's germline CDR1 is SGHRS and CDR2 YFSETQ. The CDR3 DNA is TGCGCCAGCAGCCCGGGACAGGGGGGGGTTATTGGCTACACCTTC. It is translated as CASSPGQGGVIGYTF.

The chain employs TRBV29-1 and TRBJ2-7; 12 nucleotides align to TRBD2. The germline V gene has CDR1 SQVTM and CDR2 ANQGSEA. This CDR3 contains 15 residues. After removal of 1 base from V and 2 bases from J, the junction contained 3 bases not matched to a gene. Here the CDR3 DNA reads TGCAGCGTTGAAGGGCTAGCGGGAGGGCCCTACGAGCAGTACTTC. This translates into CSVEGLAGGPYEQYF.

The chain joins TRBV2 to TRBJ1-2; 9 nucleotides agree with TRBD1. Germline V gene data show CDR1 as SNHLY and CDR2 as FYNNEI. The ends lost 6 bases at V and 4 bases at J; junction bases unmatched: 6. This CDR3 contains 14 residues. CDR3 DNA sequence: TGTGCCAGCAGCCGGGACAGGGATTCCTATGGCTACACCTTC. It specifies CASSRDRDSYGYTF.

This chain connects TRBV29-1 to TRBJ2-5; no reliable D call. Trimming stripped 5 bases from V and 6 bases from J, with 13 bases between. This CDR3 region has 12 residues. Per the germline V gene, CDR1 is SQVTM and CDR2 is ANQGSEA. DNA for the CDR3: TGCAGCGTTTCGGAAGCTTTGAAGACCCAGTACTTC. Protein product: CSVSEALKTQYF.

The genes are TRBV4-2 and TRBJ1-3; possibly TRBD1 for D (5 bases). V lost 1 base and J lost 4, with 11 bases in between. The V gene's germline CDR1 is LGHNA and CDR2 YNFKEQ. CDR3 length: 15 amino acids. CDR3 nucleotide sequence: TGTGCCAGCAGCCAAGTAGGGGAAGACGGAAACACCATATATTTT. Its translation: CASSQVGEDGNTIYF.

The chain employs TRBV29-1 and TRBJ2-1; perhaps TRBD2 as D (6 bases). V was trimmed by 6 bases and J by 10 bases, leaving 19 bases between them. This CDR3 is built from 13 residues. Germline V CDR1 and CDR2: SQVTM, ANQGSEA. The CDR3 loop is CSVSSAGVGEQFF. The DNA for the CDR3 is TGCAGCGTCTCTAGCGCCGGTGTTGGGGAGCAGTTCTTC.

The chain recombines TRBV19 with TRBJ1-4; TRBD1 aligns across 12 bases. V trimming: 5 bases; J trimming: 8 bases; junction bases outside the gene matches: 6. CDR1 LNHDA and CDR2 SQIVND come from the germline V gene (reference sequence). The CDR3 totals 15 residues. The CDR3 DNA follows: TGTGCCAGTAGTCGGACCGGGACAGGGGGCGAAAAACTGTTTTTT. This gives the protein CASSRTGTGGEKLFF.

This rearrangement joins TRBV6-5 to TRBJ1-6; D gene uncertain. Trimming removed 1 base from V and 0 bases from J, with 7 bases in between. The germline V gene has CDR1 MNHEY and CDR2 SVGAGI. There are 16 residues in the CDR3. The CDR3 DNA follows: TGTGCCAGCAGTTACTTGGGTAGCTCCTATAATTCACCCCTCCACTTT. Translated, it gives CASSYLGSSYNSPLHF.

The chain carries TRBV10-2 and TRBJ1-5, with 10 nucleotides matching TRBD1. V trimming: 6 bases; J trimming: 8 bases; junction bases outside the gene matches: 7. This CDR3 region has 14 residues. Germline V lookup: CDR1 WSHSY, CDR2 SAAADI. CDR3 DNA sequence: TGCGCCAGCAGGGAGACAGGGGGCGAGAAGCCCCAGCATTTT. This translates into CASRETGGEKPQHF.

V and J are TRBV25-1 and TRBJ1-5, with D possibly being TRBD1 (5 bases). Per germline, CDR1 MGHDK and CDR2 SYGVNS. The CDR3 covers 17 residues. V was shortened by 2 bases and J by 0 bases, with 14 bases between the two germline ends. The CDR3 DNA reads TGTGCCAGCAGTGAAGGTGGGGCCCTCGGTAGCAATCAGCCCCAGCATTTT. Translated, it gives CASSEGGALGSNQPQHF.

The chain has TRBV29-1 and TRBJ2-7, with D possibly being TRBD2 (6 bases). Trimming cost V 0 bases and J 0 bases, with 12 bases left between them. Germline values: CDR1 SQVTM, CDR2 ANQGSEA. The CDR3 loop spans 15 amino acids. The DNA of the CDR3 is TGCAGCGTTGAAGATCCGACGGGACTCTCCTACGAGCAGTACTTC. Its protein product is CSVEDPTGLSYEQYF.

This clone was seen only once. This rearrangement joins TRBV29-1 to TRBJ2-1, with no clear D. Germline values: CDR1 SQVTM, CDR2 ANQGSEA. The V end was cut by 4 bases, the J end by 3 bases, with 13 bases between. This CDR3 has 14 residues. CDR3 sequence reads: CSVVPELLYNEQFF. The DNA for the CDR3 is TGCAGCGTTGTCCCCGAACTCCTCTACAATGAGCAGTTCTTC.

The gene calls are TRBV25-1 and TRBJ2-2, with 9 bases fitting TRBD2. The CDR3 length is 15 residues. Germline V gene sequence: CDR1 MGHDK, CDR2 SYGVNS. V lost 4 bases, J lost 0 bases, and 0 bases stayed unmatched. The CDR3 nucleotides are TGTGCCAGCAGTGTAGCGGGAGCGAACACCGGGGAGCTGTTTTTT. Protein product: CASSVAGANTGELFF.

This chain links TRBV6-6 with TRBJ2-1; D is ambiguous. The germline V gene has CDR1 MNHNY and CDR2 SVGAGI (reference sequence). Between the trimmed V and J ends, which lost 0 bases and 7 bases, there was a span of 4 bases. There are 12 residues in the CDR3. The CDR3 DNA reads TGTGCCAGCAGTTACTCGTGGAATGAGCAGTTCTTC. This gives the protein CASSYSWNEQFF.

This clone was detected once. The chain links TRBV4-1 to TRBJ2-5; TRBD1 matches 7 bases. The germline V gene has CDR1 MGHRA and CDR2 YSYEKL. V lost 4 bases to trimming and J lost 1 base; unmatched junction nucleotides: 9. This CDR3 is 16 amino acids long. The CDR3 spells CASSLRDSSSQETQYF. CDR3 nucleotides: TGCGCCAGCAGCCTCCGGGACAGTTCTTCCCAAGAGACCCAGTACTTC.

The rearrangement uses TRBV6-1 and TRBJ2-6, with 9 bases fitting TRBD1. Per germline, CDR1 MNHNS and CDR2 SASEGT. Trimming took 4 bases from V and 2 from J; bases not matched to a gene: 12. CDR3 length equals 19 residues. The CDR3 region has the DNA TGTGCCAGCAGTGGAATTGGGACAGGGAAGGAGGCTGGGGCCAACGTCCTGACTTTC. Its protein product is CASSGIGTGKEAGANVLTF.

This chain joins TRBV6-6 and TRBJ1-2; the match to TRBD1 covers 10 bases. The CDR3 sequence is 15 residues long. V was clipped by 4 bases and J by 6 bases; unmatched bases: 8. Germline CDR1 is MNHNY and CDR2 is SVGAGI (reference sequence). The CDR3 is CASSSQTGGGHGYTF. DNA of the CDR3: TGTGCCAGCAGTTCCCAGACAGGGGGCGGACATGGCTACACCTTC.

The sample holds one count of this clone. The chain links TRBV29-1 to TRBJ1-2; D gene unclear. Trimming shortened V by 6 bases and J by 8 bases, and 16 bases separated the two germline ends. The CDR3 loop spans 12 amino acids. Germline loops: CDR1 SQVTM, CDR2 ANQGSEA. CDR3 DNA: TGCAGCGTCCGAATGGGCAGAATGGGCTACACCTTC. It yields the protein CSVRMGRMGYTF.

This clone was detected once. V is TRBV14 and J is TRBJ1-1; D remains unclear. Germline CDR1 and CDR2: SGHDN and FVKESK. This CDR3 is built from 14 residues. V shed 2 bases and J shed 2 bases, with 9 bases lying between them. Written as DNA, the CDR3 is TGTGCCAGCAGCCAATACTTAGGAAACACTGAAGCTTTCTTT. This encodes CASSQYLGNTEAFF.

The CDR3 loop is CASSSSELGMNTEAFF. CDR3 nucleotide sequence: TGTGCCAGCAGTTCGTCGGAGCTGGGGATGAACACTGAAGCTTTCTTT. The V gene is TRBV6-6, the J gene TRBJ1-1; no clear D. In germline, CDR1 is MNHNY, CDR2 SVGAGI (reference sequence). The CDR3 spans 16 residues. The V end was cut by 4 bases, the J end by 0 bases, with 15 bases between.

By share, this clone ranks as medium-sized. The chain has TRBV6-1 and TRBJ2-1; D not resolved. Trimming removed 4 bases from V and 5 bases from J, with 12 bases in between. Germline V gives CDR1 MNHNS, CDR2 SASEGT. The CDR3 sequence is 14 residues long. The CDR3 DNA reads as TGTGCCAGCAGTGTGTTAGGCCGACACAATGAGCAGTTCTTC. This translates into CASSVLGRHNEQFF.

CDR3 DNA: TGTGCCAGCGGTTCATTCGGGGGCCAATCCCTATACGAGCAGTACTTC. This gives the protein CASGSFGGQSLYEQYF. The rearrangement joins TRBV28 to TRBJ2-7, with D perhaps assigned TRBD1 or TRBD2 (6 bases each). CDR3 length: 16 amino acids. V was clipped by 8 bases and J by 4 bases, with 24 bases between them. CDR1 and CDR2 (germline): MDHEN, SYDVKM. Full variable domain (remainder filled in from reference TRBV28 and TRBJ2-7): DVKVTQSSRYLVKRTGEKVFLECVQDMDHENMFWYRQDPGLGLRLIYFSYDVKMKEKGDIPEGYSVSREKKERFSLILESASTNQTSMYLCASGSFGGQSLYEQYFGPGTRLTVT.

Here the CDR3 reads CASSYTGATGELFF. As DNA, the CDR3 is TGCGCCAGCAGCTATACAGGGGCCACCGGGGAGCTGTTTTTT. V gene TRBV5-1 combines with J gene TRBJ2-2, with TRBD1 identical over 7 bases. The CDR3 has 14 residues. The junction had 3 bases not matched to a gene; V was cut back by 3 bases and J by 4 bases. From germline, CDR1 is SGHRS and CDR2 YFSETQ.

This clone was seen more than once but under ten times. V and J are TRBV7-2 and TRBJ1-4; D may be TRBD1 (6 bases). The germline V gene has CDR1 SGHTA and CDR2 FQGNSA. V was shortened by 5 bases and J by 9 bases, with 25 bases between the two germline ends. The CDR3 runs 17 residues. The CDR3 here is CASSPSGTSIRGQKLFF. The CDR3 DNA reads TGTGCCAGCAGCCCATCCGGGACATCCATCCGAGGGCAAAAACTGTTTTTT.

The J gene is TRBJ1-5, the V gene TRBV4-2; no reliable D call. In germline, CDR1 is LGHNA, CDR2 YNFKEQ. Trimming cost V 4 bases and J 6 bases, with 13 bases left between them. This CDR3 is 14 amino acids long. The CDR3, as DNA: TGTGCCAGCAGCCCGCTCGGGTTGGGTCAGCCCCAGCATTTT. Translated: CASSPLGLGQPQHF.

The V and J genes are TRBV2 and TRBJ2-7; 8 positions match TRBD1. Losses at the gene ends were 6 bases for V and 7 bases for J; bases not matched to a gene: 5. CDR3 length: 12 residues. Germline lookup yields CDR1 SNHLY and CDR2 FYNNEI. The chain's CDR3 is CASSARGLEQYV. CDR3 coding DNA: TGTGCCAGCAGCGCCAGGGGGCTTGAGCAGTACGTC.